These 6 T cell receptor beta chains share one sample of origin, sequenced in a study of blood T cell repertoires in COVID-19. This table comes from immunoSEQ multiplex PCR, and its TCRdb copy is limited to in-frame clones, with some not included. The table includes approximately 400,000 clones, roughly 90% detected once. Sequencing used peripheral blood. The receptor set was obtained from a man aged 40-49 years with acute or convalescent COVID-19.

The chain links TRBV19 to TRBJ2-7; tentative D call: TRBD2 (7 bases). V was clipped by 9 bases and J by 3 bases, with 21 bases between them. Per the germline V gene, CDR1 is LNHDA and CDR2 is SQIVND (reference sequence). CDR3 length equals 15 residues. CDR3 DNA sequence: TGTGCCAGCGCACCCCGGGGGGCAAAGAACTACGAGCAGTACTTC. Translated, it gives CASAPRGAKNYEQYF.

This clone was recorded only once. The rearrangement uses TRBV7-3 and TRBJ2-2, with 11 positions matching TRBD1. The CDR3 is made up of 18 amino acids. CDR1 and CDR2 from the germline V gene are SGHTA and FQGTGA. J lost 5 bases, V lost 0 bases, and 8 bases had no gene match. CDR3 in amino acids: CASSLTGGQGAGTGELFF. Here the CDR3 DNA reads TGTGCCAGCAGCTTAACGGGAGGACAGGGGGCCGGTACCGGGGAGCTGTTTTTT.

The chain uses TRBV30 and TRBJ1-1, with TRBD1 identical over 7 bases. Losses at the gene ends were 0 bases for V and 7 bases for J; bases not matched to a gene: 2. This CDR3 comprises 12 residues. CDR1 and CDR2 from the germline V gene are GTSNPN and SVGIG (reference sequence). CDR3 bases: TGTGCCTGGAGTGTACGACAGGGTGAAGCTTTCTTT. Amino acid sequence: CAWSVRQGEAFF.

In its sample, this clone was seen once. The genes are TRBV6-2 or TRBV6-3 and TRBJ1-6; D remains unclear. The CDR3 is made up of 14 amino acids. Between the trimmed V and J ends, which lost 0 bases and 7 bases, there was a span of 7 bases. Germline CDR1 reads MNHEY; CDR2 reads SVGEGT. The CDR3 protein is CASSYSAGNSPLHF. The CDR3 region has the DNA TGTGCCAGCAGTTACTCGGCCGGGAATTCACCCCTCCACTTT.

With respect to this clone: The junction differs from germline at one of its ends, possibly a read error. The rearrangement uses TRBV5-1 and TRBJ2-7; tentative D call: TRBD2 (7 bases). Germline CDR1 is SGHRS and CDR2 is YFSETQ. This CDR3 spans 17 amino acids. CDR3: CASSLDSRGANSFEQYF. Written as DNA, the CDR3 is TGCGCCAGCAGCTTGGATAGTCGGGGGGCGAATTCCTTCGAGCAGTACTTC.

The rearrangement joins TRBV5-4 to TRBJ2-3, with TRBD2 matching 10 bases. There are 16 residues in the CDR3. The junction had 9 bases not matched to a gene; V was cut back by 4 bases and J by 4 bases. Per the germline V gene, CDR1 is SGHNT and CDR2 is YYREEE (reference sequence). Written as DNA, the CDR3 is TGTGCCAGCAGCCGCACTAGCGGGGCGGGGGCAGATACGCAGTATTTT. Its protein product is CASSRTSGAGADTQYF.